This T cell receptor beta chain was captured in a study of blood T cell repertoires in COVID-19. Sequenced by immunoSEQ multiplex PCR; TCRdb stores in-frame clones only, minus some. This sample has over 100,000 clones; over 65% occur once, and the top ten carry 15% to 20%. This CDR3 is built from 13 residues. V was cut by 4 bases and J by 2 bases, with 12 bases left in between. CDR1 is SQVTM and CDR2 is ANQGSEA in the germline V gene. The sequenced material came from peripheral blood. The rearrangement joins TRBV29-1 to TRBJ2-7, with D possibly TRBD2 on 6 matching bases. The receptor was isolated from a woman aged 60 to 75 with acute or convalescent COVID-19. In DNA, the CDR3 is TGCAGCGTTGGACGGGAGAATCCCTACGAGCAGTACTTC. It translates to CSVGRENPYEQYF.